The rows below give T cell receptor delta chains drawn from one sample of a study of Vδ1+ human thymocytes. TCRdb re-called clones from the multiplex PCR reads using CATT. The repertoire holds about 55,000 delta-chain clones, with approximately 15% as singletons. The sample comprised Vdelta1+ gamma-delta thymocytes from the thymus. The receptors derive from a boy under three years old who had congenital heart surgery. Each CDR3 is given with its conserved first and last residue. The D gene is left open where the match is weak. Some rows have no size entry. The others give once, few or many, or a class for an expanded clone.

clone_size,d_call,j_call,v_call,cdr3_aa,cdr3_nt
.,TRDD3,TRDJ1,TRDV1,CALGEPDQTASSHTGGCVDKPIF,TGTGCTCTTGGGGAACCAGATCAGACGGCATCCTCCCATACTGGGGGATGTGTCGATAAACCCATCTTT
few,TRDD3,TRDJ1,TRDV1,CALGEPRGLPFGDTTDKLIF,TGTGCTCTTGGGGAACCTCGCGGCCTACCATTCGGGGATACAACCGATAAACTCATCTTT
.,TRDD3,TRDJ1,TRDV1,CALGELRTPWGIQSCTDKLIF,TGTGCTCTTGGGGAACTACGAACCCCCTGGGGGATACAGTCGTGCACCGATAAACTCATCTTT
few,.,TRDJ1,TRDV1,CALGELHFLEGDLKYTDKLIF,TGTGCTCTTGGGGAACTTCATTTCCTAGAGGGGGATCTCAAGTACACCGATAAACTCATCTTT
.,.,TRDJ1,TRDV1,CALGELSRGWSTDKLIF,TGTGCTCTTGGGGAACTATCCCGGGGATGGAGCACCGATAAACTCATCTTT
.,TRDD3,TRDJ1,TRDV1,CALGELCRRPIPPTGGYLYTDKLIF,TGTGCTCTTGGGGAACTTTGCCGGAGGCCTATACCGCCTACTGGGGGATATTTGTACACCGATAAACTCATCTTT
.,TRDD3,TRDJ1,TRDV1,CALGEPHPLGETDKLIF,TGTGCCCTTGGGGAACCTCACCCGCTGGGGGAGACCGATAAACTCATCTTT
few,.,TRDJ1,TRDV1,CALGVAPFRTDKLIF,TGTGCTCTTGGGGTCGCCCCCTTCCGGACCGATAAACTCATCTTT
.,TRDD3,TRDJ1,TRDV1,CALGERELGYTDKLIF,TGTGCTCTTGGGGAACGTGAACTGGGGTACACCGATAAACTCATCTTT
.,TRDD3,TRDJ1,TRDV2,CACSLVGDTTDKLIF,TGTGCCTGCAGCCTAGTCGGGGATACGACCGATAAACTCATCTTT
.,TRDD3,TRDJ1,TRDV1,CALTGPVSAFRGWGILYTDKLIF,TGTGCTCTTACTGGACCAGTCTCCGCCTTCAGGGGATGGGGGATACTGTACACCGATAAACTCATCTTT
.,TRDD3,TRDJ1,TRDV1,CALYIPTGGDTGYTDKLIF,TGTGCTCTTTACATTCCTACGGGTGGGGATACGGGGTACACCGATAAACTCATCTTT
.,TRDD3,TRDJ1,TRDV1,CALGIRGLGDTHLADKLIF,TGTGCTCTTGGGATAAGGGGCCTGGGGGATACGCATCTCGCCGATAAACTCATCTTT
.,.,TRDJ1,TRDV1,CALGEPTLSFATFDWRDTDKLIF,TGTGCTCTTGGGGAACCCACCCTTTCCTTCGCTACTTTCGATTGGAGAGACACCGATAAACTCATCTTT
few,.,TRDJ2,TRDV1,CALGEYARLGSSTALTAQLFF,TGTGCTCTTGGGGAATATGCGCGTCTGGGGTCTAGTACGGCTTTGACAGCACAACTCTTCTTT
.,TRDD3,TRDJ2,TRDV1,CALGELSSYGGYATAQLFF,TGTGCTCTTGGGGAACTAAGTTCCTACGGGGGATACGCCACGGCACAACTCTTCTTT
.,TRDD3,TRDJ1,TRDV1,CALGPTDRALLGDRLLNKLIF,TGTGCTCTTGGGCCAACGGATCGGGCCTTGCTGGGGGACCGTCTCCTTAATAAGCTCATCTTT
.,.,TRDJ1,TRDV1,CALGTPSFALDMPWGPYTDKLIF,TGTGCTCTTGGGACACCCTCGTTTGCCCTTGACATGCCCTGGGGCCCGTACACCGATAAACTCATCTTT
few,.,TRDJ1,TRDV1,CALGEKMRESKLIF,TGTGCTCTTGGGGAAAAGATGAGGGAAAGTAAACTCATCTTT
.,.,TRDJ1,TRDV1,CALGELSRIASPDKLIF,TGTGCTCTTGGGGAATTATCTCGGATCGCTTCGCCCGATAAACTCATCTTT
.,.,TRDJ1,TRDV1,CALGDLPSLRYYTDKLIF,TGTGCTCTTGGGGACCTACCGAGCCTCCGCTATTACACCGATAAACTCATCTTT
few,.,TRDJ1,TRDV1,CALGDFFPRIYYTDKLIF,TGTGCTCTTGGGGACTTCTTCCCGCGGATATATTACACCGATAAACTCATCTTT